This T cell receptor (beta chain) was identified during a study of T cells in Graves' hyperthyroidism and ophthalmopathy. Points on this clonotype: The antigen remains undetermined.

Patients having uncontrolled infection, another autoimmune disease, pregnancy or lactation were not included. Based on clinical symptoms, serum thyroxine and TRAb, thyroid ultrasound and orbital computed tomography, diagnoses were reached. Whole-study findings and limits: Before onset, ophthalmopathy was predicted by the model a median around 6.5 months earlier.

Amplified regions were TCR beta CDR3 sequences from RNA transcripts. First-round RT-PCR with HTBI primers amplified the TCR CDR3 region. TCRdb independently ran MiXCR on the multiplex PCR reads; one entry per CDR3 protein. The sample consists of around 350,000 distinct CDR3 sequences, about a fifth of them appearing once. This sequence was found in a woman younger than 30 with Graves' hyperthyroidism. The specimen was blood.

The CDR3 bases are TGTGCCAGCAGCTTCGGGACAAGGTCTTCCACCGGGGAGCTGTTTTTT. Its translation: CASSFGTRSSTGELFF. V and J are TRBV11-2 and TRBJ2-2; D might be TRBD1 (6 bases). The CDR3 loop spans 16 amino acids. Germline lookup yields CDR1 SGHAT and CDR2 FQNNGV. The V end was cut by 3 bases, the J end by 4 bases, with 15 bases between.